This TCR beta chain was sequenced for a study of T cell repertoires in cytomegalovirus infection. Across the whole study: An indication of both CMV infection and matching HLA type came from public TCR beta signatures.

This clonotype was seen a few times. Its antigen is not known. TCRdb called the reads again in MiXCR, with one record for every CDR3 protein. The profile covers roughly 990,000 distinct CDR3 sequences, with more than 25% appearing a single time and about 14% taken by the ten largest. The CDR3 covers 15 residues. Deletions cut 5 bases from V and 0 bases from J, with 14 bases between. Germline V CDR1 and CDR2: ENHRY, SYGVKD. The V gene is TRBV10-3, the J gene TRBJ2-7, with D tentatively TRBD1 (6 bases). This specimen consisted of cultured CD8+ T cells from PBMCs, obtained from culture after CMV antigen stimulation. The sequence derives from a human donor in good health (CMV status not recorded). Some clones in this sample may be carry-over from other donors' samples. CDR3 protein: CAISTGHLSSYEQYF. For the CDR3, the DNA is TGTGCCATCAGTACAGGGCACCTGAGCTCCTACGAGCAGTACTTC.